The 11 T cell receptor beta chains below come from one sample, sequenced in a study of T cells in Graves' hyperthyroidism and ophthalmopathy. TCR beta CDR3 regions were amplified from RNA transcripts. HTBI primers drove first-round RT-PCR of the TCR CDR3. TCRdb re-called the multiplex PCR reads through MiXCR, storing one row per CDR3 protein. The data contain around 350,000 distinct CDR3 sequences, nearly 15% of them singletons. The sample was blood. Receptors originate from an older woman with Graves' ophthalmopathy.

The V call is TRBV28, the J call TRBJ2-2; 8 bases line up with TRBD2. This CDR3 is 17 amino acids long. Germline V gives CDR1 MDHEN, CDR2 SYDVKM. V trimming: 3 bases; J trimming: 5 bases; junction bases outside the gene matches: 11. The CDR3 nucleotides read TGTGCCAGCAGTTTTTTGCGGGAGGTCCGGGGGACCGGGGAGCTGTTTTTT. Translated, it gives CASSFLREVRGTGELFF.

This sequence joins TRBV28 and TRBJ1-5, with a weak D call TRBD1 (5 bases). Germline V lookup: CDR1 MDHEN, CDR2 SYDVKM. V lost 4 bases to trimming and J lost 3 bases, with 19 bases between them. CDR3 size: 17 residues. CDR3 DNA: TGTGCCAGCAGTTACCTAGCGGGGGGGGGGGACAATCAGCCCCAGCATTTT. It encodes CASSYLAGGGDNQPQHF.

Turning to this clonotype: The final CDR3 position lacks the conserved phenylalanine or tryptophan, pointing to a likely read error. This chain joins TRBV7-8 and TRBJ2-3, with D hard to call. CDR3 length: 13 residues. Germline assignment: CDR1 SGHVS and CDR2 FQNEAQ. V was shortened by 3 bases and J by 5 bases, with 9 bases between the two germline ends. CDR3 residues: CASSFAQVDTQYS. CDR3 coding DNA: TGTGCCAGCAGCTTTGCACAAGTAGATACGCAGTATTCT.

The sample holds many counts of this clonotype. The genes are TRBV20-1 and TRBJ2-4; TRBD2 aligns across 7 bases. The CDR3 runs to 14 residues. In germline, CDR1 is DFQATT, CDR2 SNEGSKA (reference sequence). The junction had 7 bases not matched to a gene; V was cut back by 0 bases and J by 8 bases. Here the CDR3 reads CSARDSRESYIQYF. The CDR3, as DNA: TGCAGTGCTAGAGATTCGCGGGAGAGCTACATTCAGTACTTC.

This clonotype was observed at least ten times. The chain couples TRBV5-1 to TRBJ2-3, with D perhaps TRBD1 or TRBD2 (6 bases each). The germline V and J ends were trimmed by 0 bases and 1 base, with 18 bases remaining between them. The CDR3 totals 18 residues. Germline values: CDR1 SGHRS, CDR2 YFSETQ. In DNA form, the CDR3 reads TGCGCCAGCAGCTTGGAGGGGGGATTAGCGGAGCGCACAGATACGCAGTATTTT. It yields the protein CASSLEGGLAERTDTQYF.

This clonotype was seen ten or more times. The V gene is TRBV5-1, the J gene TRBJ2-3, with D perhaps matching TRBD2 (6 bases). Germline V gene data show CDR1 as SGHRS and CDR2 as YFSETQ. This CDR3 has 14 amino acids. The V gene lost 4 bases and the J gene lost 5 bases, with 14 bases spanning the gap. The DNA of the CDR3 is TGCGCCAGCAGCCCCGGGGACTCTGGAGATACGCAGTATTTT. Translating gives CASSPGDSGDTQYF.

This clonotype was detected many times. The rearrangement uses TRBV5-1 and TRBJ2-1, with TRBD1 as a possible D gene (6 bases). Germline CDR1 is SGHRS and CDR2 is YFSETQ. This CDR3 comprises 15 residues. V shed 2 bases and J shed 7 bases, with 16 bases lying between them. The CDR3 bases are TGCGCCAGCAGCTTATCAATGCCAGGGGTAAATGAGCAGTTCTTC. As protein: CASSLSMPGVNEQFF.

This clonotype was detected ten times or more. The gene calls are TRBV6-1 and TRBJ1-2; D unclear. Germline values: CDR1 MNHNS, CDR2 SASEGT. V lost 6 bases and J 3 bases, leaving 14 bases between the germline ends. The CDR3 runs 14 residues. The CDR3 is CASSGDSPYYGYTF. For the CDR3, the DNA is TGTGCCAGCAGCGGAGACTCCCCCTACTATGGCTACACCTTC.

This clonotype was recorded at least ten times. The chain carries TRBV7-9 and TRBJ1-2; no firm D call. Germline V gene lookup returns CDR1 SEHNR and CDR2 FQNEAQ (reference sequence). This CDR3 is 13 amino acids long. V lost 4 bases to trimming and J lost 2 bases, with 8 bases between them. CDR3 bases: TGTGCCAGCAGCTACGAGCGAAACTATGGCTACACCTTC. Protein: CASSYERNYGYTF.

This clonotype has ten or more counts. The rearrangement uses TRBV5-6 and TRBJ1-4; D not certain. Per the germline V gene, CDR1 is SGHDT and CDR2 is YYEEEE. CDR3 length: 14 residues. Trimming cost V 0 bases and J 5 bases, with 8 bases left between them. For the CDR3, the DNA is TGTGCCAGCAGCTTGGGTTCAGTCAATGAAAAACTGTTTTTT. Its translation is CASSLGSVNEKLFF.

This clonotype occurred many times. This chain's CDR3 is CASSRGQGGEQYF. DNA of the CDR3: TGTGCCAGCAGCCGCGGACAGGGCGGCGAGCAGTACTTC. The chain combines TRBV3-1 with TRBJ2-7; TRBD1 matches at 8 bases. The V gene's germline CDR1 is LGHDT and CDR2 YNNKEL (reference sequence). The trim removed 4 bases at V and 6 bases at J, leaving 5 bases unmatched. The CDR3 is made up of 13 amino acids.